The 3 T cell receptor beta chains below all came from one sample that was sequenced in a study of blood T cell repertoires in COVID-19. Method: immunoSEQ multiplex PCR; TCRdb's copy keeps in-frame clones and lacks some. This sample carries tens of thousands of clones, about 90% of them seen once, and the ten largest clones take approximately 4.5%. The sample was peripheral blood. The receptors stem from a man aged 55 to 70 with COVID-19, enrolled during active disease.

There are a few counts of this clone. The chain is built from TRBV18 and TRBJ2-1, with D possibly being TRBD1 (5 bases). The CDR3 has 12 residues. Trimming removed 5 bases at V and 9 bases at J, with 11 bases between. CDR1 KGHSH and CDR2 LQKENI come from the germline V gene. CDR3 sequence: CASSGIRGEQFF. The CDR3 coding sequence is TGTGCCAGCTCAGGAATTAGGGGTGAGCAGTTCTTC.

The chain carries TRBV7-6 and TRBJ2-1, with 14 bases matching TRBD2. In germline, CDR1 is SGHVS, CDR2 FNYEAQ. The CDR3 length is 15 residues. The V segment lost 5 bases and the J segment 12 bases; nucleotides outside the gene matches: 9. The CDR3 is CASSDGLAGGPPQFF. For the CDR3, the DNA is TGTGCCAGCAGCGACGGACTAGCGGGAGGTCCCCCGCAGTTCTTC.

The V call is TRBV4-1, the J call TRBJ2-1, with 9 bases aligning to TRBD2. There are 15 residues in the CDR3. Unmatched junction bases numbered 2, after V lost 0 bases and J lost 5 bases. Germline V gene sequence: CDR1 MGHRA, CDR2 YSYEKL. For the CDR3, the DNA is TGCGCCAGCAGCCAAGAAATAGCGGGAGACAATGAGCAGTTCTTC. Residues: CASSQEIAGDNEQFF.